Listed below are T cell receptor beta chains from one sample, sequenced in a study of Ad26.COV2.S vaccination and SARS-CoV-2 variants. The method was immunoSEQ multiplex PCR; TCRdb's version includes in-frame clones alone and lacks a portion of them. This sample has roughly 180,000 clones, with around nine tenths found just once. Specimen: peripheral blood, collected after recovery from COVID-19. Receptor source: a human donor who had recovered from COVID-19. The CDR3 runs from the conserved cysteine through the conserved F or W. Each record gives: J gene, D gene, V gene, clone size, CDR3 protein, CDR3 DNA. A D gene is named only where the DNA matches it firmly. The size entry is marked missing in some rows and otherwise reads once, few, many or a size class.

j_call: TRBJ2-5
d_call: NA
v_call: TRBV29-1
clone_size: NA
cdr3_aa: CSVVGFQTQYF
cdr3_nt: TGCAGCGTTGTAGGGTTTCAGACCCAGTACTTC

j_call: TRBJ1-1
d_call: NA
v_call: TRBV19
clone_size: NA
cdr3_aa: CASSPGWGVHNTEAFF
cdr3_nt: TGTGCCAGTAGCCCAGGTTGGGGCGTACACAACACTGAAGCTTTCTTT

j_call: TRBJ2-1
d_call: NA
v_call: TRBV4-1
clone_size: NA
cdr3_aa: CASSQKESPYNEQFF
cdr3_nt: TGCGCCAGCAGCCAAAAAGAGAGCCCCTACAATGAGCAGTTCTTC

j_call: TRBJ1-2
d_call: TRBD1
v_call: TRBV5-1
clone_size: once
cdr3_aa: CASTQYRGRIDGYTF
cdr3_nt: TGCGCCAGCACCCAGTACAGGGGGCGTATAGATGGCTACACCTTC

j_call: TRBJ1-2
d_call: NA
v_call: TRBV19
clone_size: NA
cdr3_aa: CASSIDPDSTHYGYTF
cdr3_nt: TGTGCCAGTAGTATAGATCCGGACTCGACGCACTATGGCTACACCTTC

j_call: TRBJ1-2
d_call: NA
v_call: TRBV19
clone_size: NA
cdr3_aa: CASNPGPNYGYTF
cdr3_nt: TGTGCCAGTAATCCAGGGCCGAACTATGGCTACACCTTC

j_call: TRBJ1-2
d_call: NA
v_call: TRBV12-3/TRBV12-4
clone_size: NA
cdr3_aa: CASSPPEGGYTF
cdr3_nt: TGTGCCAGCAGCCCACCAGAGGGCGGCTACACCTTC

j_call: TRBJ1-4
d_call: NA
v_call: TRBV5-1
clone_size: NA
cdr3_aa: CASSFPGLEKLFF
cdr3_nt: TGCGCCAGCAGCTTCCCCGGTTTGGAAAAACTGTTTTTT

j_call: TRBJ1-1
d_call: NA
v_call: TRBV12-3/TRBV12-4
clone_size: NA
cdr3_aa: CASSFREDTEAFF
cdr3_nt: TGTGCCAGCAGTTTTAGGGAGGACACTGAAGCTTTCTTT

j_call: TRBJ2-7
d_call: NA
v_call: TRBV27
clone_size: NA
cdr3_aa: CASSLFGTPYEQYF
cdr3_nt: TGTGCCAGCAGTTTATTTGGCACTCCCTACGAGCAGTACTTC

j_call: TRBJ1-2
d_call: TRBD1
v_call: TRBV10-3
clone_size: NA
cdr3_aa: CAIMTGKGDGYTF
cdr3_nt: TGTGCCATCATGACAGGGAAAGGGGATGGCTACACCTTC

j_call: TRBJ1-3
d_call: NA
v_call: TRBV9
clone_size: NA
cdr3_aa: CASSALRGRGNTIYF
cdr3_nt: TGTGCCAGCAGCGCACTCCGGGGGAGAGGAAACACCATATATTTT

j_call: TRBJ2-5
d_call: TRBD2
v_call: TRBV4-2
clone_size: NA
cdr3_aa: CASSQELRGWGETQYF
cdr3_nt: TGTGCCAGCAGCCAAGAGTTGCGGGGGTGGGGGGAGACCCAGTACTTC

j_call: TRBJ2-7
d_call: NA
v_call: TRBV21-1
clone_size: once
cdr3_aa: CASISKGGAEYEQYF
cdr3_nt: TGTGCCAGCATTTCGAAGGGGGGAGCGGAATACGAGCAGTACTTC

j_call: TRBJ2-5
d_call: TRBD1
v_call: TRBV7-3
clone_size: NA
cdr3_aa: CASSPRTGMATQYF
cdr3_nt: TGTGCCAGCAGCCCCAGGACAGGGATGGCGACCCAGTACTTC

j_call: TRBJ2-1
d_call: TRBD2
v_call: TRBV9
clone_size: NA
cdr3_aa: CASSVEREVLSSYNEQFF
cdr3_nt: TGTGCCAGCAGCGTAGAACGGGAGGTCCTAAGCTCCTACAATGAGCAGTTCTTC

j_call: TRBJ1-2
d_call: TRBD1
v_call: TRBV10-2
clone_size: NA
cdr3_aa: CASRTGGDYGYTF
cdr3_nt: TGCGCCAGCAGGACAGGGGGCGACTATGGCTACACCTTC

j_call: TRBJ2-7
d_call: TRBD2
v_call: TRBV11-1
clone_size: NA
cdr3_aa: CASSLAGGTGFSSYEQYF
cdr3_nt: TGTGCCAGCAGCTTAGCGGGAGGGACCGGATTTAGCTCCTACGAGCAGTACTTC

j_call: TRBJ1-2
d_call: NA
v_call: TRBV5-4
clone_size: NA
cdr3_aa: CASSGIRDTYYGYTF
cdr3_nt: TGTGCCAGCAGCGGAATTCGGGACACCTACTATGGCTACACCTTC

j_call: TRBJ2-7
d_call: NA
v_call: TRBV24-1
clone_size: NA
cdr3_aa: CATSDLIRGRYEQYF
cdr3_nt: TGTGCCACCAGTGATTTGATCAGGGGAAGATACGAGCAGTACTTC

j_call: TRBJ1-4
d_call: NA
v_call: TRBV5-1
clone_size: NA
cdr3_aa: CASSLEVGEKLFF
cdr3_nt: TGCGCCAGCAGCCTGGAGGTGGGAGAAAAACTGTTTTTT

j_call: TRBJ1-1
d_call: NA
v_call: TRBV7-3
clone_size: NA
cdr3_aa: CASSLGVGTEAFF
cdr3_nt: TGTGCCAGCAGCTTAGGGGTGGGCACTGAAGCTTTCTTT

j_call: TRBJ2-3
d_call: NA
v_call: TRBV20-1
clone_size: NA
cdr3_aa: CSGKRTDTQYF
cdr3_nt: TGCAGTGGAAAGAGGACAGATACGCAGTATTTT

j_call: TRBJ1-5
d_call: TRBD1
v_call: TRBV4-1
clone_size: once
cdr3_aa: CASSQYLTGGGNQPQHF
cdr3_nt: TGCGCCAGCAGCCAGTATCTCACAGGGGGCGGCAATCAGCCCCAGCATTTT

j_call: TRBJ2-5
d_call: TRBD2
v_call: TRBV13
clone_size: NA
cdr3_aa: CASSQESGRGLETQYF
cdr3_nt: TGTGCCAGCAGCCAAGAAAGCGGGAGGGGTCTAGAGACCCAGTACTTC

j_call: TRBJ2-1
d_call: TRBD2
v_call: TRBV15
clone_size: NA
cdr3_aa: CATSRDLGGGTNNEQFF
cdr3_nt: TGTGCCACCAGCAGAGACCTCGGGGGGGGAACAAACAATGAGCAGTTCTTC

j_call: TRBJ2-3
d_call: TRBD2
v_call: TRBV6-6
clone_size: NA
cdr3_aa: CASSPGLAGGPQDTQYF
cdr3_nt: TGTGCCAGCAGTCCAGGACTAGCGGGAGGGCCACAAGATACGCAGTATTTT

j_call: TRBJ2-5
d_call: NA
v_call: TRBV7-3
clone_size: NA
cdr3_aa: CARGRGGQETQYF
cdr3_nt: TGTGCCAGGGGCAGGGGTGGGCAAGAGACCCAGTACTTC

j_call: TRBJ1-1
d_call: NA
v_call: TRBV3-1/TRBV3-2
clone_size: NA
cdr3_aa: CASSHIGTLHTEAFF
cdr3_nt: TGTGCCAGCAGTCACATCGGGACCCTCCACACTGAAGCTTTCTTT

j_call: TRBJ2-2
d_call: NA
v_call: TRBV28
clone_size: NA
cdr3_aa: CASRTTGIHTGELFF
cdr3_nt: TGTGCCAGCAGGACCACAGGGATCCACACCGGGGAGCTGTTTTTT

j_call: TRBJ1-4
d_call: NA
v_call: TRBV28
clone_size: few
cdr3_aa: CASSLGARNEKLFF
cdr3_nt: TGTGCCAGCAGTTTGGGGGCACGGAATGAAAAACTGTTTTTT

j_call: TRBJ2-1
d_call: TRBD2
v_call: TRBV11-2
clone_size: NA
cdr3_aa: CASSSTDGGAYEQFF
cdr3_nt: TGTGCCAGCAGCTCGACTGACGGGGGGGCGTATGAGCAGTTCTTC

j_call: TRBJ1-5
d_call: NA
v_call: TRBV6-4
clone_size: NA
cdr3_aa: CASSDSAGAADQPQHF
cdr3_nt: TGTGCCAGCAGTGACTCGGCGGGCGCAGCTGATCAGCCCCAGCATTTT

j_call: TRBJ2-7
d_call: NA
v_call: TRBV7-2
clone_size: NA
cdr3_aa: CASTSPSTGSFHEQYF
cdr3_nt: TGTGCCAGCACCTCACCGTCCACAGGCAGCTTCCACGAGCAGTACTTC

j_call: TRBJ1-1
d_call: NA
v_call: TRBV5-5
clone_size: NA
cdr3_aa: CASSFEPTNTEAFF
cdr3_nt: TGTGCCAGCAGCTTCGAACCGACGAACACTGAAGCTTTCTTT

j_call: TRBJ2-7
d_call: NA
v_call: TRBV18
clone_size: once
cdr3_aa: CASSPRLGVGSYEQYF
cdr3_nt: TGTGCCAGCTCACCACGTCTCGGGGTAGGGTCCTACGAGCAGTACTTC

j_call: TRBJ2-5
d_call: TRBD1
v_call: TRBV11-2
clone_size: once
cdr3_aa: CASSTDRGGETQYF
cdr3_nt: TGTGCCAGCAGCACGGACAGGGGGGGGGAGACCCAGTACTTC

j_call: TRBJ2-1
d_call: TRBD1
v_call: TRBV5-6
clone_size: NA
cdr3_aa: CASSGGQGLVGEQFF
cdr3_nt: TGTGCCAGCAGCGGCGGACAGGGTTTGGTCGGTGAGCAGTTCTTC

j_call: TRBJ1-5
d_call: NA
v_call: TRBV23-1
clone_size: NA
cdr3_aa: CASSHCRVLALGNQPQHF
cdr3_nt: TGCGCCAGCAGTCATTGCCGGGTCTTAGCACTGGGCAATCAGCCCCAGCATTTT

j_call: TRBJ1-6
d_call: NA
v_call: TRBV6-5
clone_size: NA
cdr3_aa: CASSYSRRVSNSPLHF
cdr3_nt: TGTGCCAGCAGTTACTCGAGAAGAGTCTCTAATTCACCCCTCCACTTT

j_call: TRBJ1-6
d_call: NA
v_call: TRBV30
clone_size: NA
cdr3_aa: CAWSVRGANNSPLHF
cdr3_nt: TGTGCCTGGAGTGTACGGGGGGCGAATAATTCACCCCTCCACTTT

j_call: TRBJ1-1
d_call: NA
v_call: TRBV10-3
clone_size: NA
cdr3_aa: CAARKGVNTEAFF
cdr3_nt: TGTGCCGCCCGGAAAGGGGTGAACACTGAAGCTTTCTTT

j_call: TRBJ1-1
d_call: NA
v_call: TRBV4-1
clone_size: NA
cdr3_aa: CASSQHSLQVAGTEAFF
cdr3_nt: TGCGCCAGCAGCCAACACTCCTTACAGGTGGCGGGGACTGAAGCTTTCTTT

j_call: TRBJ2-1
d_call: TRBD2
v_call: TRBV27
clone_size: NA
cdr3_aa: CASRSLAGVAEQFF
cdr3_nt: TGTGCCAGCAGGTCCTTAGCGGGAGTGGCTGAGCAGTTCTTC

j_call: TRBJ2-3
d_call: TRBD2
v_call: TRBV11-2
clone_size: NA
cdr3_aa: CASSPLGLALGDTQYF
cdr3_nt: TGTGCCAGCAGCCCCCTTGGACTAGCGTTGGGAGATACGCAGTATTTT

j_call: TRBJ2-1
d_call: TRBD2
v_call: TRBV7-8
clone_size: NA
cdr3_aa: CASSHFIAGRHSSYNEQFF
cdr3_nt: TGTGCCAGCAGCCACTTCATAGCGGGGCGACACAGCTCCTACAATGAGCAGTTCTTC

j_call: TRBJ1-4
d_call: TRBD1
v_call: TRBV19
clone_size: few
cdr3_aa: CASSFAQGAEKLFF
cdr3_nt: TGTGCCAGTAGTTTCGCCCAGGGGGCAGAAAAACTGTTTTTT